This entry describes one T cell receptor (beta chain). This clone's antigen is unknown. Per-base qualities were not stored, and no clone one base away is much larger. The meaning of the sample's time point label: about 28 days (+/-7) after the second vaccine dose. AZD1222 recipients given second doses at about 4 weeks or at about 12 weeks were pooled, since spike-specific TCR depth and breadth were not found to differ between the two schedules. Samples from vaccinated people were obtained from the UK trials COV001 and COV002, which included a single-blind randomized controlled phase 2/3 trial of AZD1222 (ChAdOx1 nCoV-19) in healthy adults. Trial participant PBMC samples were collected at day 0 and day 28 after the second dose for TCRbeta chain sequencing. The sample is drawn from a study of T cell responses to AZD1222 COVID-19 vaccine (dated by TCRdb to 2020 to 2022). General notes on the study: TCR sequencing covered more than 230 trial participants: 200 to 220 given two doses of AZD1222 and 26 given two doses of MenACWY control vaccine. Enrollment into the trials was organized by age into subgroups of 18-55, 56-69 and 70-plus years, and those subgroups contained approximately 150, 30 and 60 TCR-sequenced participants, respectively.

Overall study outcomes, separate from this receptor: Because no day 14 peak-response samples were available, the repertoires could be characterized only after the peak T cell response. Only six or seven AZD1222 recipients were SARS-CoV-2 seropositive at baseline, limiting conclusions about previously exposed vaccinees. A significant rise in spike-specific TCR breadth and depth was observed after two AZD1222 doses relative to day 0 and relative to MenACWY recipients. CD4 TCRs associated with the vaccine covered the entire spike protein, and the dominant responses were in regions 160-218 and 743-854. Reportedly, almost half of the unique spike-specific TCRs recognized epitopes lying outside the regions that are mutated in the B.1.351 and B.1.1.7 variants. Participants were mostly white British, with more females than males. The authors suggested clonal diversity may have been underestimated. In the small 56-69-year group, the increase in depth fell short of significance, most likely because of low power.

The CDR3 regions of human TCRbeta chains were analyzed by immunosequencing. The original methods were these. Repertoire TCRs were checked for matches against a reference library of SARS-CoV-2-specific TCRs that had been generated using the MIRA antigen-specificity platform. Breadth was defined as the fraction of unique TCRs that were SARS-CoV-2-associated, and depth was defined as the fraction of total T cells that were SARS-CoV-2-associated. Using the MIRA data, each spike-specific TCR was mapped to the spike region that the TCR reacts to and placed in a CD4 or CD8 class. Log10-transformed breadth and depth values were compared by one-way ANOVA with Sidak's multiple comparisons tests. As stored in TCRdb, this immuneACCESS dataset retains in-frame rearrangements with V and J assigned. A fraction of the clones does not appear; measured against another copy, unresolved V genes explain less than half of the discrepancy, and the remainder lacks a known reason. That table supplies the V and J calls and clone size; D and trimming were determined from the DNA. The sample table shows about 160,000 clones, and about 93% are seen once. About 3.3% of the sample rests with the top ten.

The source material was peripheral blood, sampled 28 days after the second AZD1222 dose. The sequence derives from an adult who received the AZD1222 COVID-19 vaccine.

The nucleotide sequence is given as TGTGCCAGCTCCCTCGGAGGGCTGTCCACTGAAGCTTTCTTT. Protein translation: CASSLGGLSTEAFF. The chain was built from TRBV6-5 and TRBJ1-1; no D gene is confidently identified. The junction carries 17 bases between V and J, which are trimmed by 8 bases and 4 bases respectively. CDR1 MNHEY and CDR2 SVGAGI are derived from the germline V gene. The CDR3 covers 14 residues, taking in both the cysteine and the phenylalanine. Of all the DNA, just the CDR3 is kept, 42 bases in frame from base 1.